This T cell receptor (beta chain) was observed in a study of monozygotic twins with inflammatory bowel disease. Findings and limits, study-wide: Especially with disease activity, IBD patients had fewer clonotypes in common with others than healthy twins did.

A note on this clonotype: The antigen is not known.

CDR1 SGHTA and CDR2 FQGNSA come from the germline V gene. The CDR3 length is 14 residues. Each CDR3 protein gets one entry in TCRdb, which reprocessed the 5' RACE reads and gives no DNA. Its clone listing holds fewer than 550,000 distinct CDR3 sequences. The V call is TRBV7-2, the J call TRBJ1-2; with no DNA, the TCRdb D assignment of TRBD1 cannot be verified. The clonotype comes from a human donor with ulcerative colitis or Crohn's disease, or a healthy co-twin of an affected twin (not recorded which). The sample was blood. CDR3 region: CASSSPGGYYGYTF.